The 27 T cell receptor beta chains below all came from one sample that was sequenced in a study of blood T cell repertoires in COVID-19. TCRdb's copy holds only in-frame clones and misses some; the assay was immunoSEQ multiplex PCR. This table holds some 30,000 clones, approximately 82% found once. The material sequenced was peripheral blood. These receptors were taken from a human donor in a cohort sampled during active COVID-19.

This sequence joins TRBV20-1 and TRBJ1-2; 8 bases align to TRBD1. This CDR3 has 13 amino acids. V lost 3 bases and J lost 3; bases outside the gene matches: 3. Germline-derived CDR1 and CDR2 are DFQATT and SNEGSKA (reference sequence). The DNA for the CDR3 is TGCAGTGCTAGTCAGGGGGCGGACTATGGCTACACCTTC. Translated: CSASQGADYGYTF.

DNA for the CDR3: TGTGCCAGTAGTATGCCTACCTACTCTAGGAACTATGGCTACACCTTC. As protein: CASSMPTYSRNYGYTF. The rearrangement joins TRBV19 to TRBJ1-2; D ambiguous. Germline V gives CDR1 LNHDA, CDR2 SQIVND (reference sequence). The CDR3 length is 16 residues. V was pared by 3 bases and J by 2 bases, with 16 bases between.

The genes are TRBV10-2 and TRBJ2-2, with D perhaps TRBD2 (6 bases). The length of the CDR3 is 15 residues. V shed 9 bases and J shed 7 bases, with 21 bases lying between them. The V gene's germline CDR1 is WSHSY and CDR2 SAAADI. The CDR3 sequence is CASTSHRSGSGELFF. In DNA form, the CDR3 reads TGCGCCAGTACCTCGCACCGCTCCGGGAGCGGGGAGCTGTTTTTT.

This clone was seen only a few times. The V and J genes are TRBV10-1 and TRBJ2-7, with D possibly matching TRBD1 (6 bases). This CDR3 spans 14 amino acids. Trimming shortened V by 0 bases and J by 3 bases, and 9 bases separated the two germline ends. Germline CDR1 and CDR2: WNHNN and SYGVQD (reference sequence). As DNA, the CDR3 is TGCGCCAGCAGTGAGTCGAACAGGGTCTACGAGCAGTACTTC. This gives the protein CASSESNRVYEQYF.

This chain links TRBV10-1 with TRBJ2-1; 14 positions match TRBD2. The V and J ends lost 6 bases and 12 bases, in that order; junction bases with no gene match: 7. Germline V gene lookup returns CDR1 WNHNN and CDR2 SYGVQD (reference sequence). The CDR3 is 14 residues long. Here the CDR3 reads CASSGTSGGLRQFF. CDR3 nucleotides: TGCGCCAGCAGCGGGACTAGCGGGGGCCTACGGCAGTTCTTC.

CDR3 loop: CASSFQGIEKTQYF. Written as DNA, the CDR3 is TGCGCCAGCAGCTTCCAGGGTATCGAGAAGACCCAGTACTTC. The rearrangement uses TRBV5-1 and TRBJ2-5; possible D gene TRBD1, 5 bases. Trimming left V 2 bases short and J 6 bases short, with 14 bases between. Germline values: CDR1 SGHRS, CDR2 YFSETQ. CDR3 length: 14 residues.

The J gene is TRBJ1-6, the V gene TRBV2; 8 nucleotides line up with TRBD1. This CDR3 spans 15 amino acids. Germline values: CDR1 SNHLY, CDR2 FYNNEI. With 4 bases clipped from V and 5 bases from J, the junction kept 4 bases outside the gene matches. Here the CDR3 reads CASSVETGDNSPLHF. DNA of the CDR3: TGTGCCAGCAGTGTCGAGACAGGGGATAATTCACCCCTCCACTTT. Drawing the rest from reference TRBV2 and TRBJ1-6, the complete variable domain is EPEVTQTPSHQVTQMGQEVILRCVPISNHLYFYWYRQILGQKVEFLVSFYNNEISEKSEIFDDQFSVERPDGSNFTLKIRSTKLEDSAMYFCASSVETGDNSPLHFGNGTRLTVT.

This chain connects TRBV2 to TRBJ2-4, with 7 bases lining up with TRBD1. This CDR3 comprises 13 residues. Per germline, CDR1 SNHLY and CDR2 FYNNEI. J lost 7 bases, V lost 6 bases, and 6 bases had no gene match. As DNA, the CDR3 is TGTGCCAGCAGGGCCGGGACAGTGAACATTCAGTACTTC. It is translated as CASRAGTVNIQYF.

The chain has TRBV5-5 and TRBJ1-1; no clear D. The V and J ends lost 0 bases and 11 bases respectively, with 17 bases between them. The CDR3 sequence is 14 residues long. Looked up from germline, CDR1 is SGHKS and CDR2 is YYEKEE (reference sequence). CDR3 DNA: TGTGCCAGCAGCTTGGGTCGGGAAGTTTTAACGGCTTTCTTT. Encoded protein: CASSLGREVLTAFF. Full variable domain (rest looked up from reference TRBV5-5 and TRBJ1-1): DAGVTQSPTHLIKTRGQQVTLRCSPISGHKSVSWYQQVLGQGPQFIFQYYEKEERGRGNFPDRFSARQFPNYSSELNVNALLLGDSALYLCASSLGREVLTAFFGQGTRLTVV.

The rearrangement uses TRBV11-2 and TRBJ2-7; D is unresolved. The CDR3 covers 11 residues. Germline V gene data show CDR1 as SGHAT and CDR2 as FQNNGV. The V gene lost 5 bases and the J gene lost 3 bases, with 5 bases spanning the gap. The CDR3 region is CASSLYYEQYF. The CDR3 nucleotides read TGTGCCAGCAGCCTTTACTACGAGCAGTACTTC.

The genes are TRBV6-2 or TRBV6-3 and TRBJ2-5, with 11 bases fitting TRBD2. Germline V lookup: CDR1 MNHEY, CDR2 SVGEGT. J gave up 5 bases and V 0 bases, and 11 bases lay outside the gene matches. The CDR3 covers 18 residues. CDR3 region: CASSYSKASGGKWETQYF. The CDR3 DNA follows: TGTGCCAGCAGTTACTCGAAGGCTAGCGGGGGGAAGTGGGAGACCCAGTACTTC.

The rearrangement uses TRBV10-1 and TRBJ2-7, with 11 bases lining up with TRBD1. In germline, CDR1 is WNHNN, CDR2 SYGVQD (reference sequence). The CDR3 contains 13 residues. The V segment lost 8 bases and the J segment 0 bases; nucleotides outside the gene matches: 0. CDR3 in amino acids: CASGTGGSYEQYF. The CDR3 DNA follows: TGCGCCAGCGGGACAGGGGGCTCCTACGAGCAGTACTTC.

The rearrangement links TRBV6-6 to TRBJ1-4; 9 bases are shared with TRBD1. Germline CDR1 and CDR2: MNHNY and SVGAGI (reference sequence). The CDR3 runs 16 residues. V trimming: 6 bases; J trimming: 5 bases; junction bases outside the gene matches: 10. CDR3 in amino acids: CASSHGPGQGNEKLFF. The CDR3 nucleotides are TGTGCCAGCAGCCACGGCCCCGGACAGGGGAATGAAAAACTGTTTTTT.

The chain employs TRBV7-9 and TRBJ1-2; D remains ambiguous. The CDR3 extends over 14 amino acids. Germline V CDR1 and CDR2: SEHNR, FQNEAQ (reference sequence). V was cut by 2 bases and J by 4 bases, with 11 bases left in between. The CDR3 nucleotides are TGTGCCAGCAGCTTATCAAATAGTCTCTATGGCTACACCTTC. Its translation: CASSLSNSLYGYTF.

Only one count was recorded for this clone. This chain links TRBV18 with TRBJ2-3; a possible D gene is TRBD2 (5 bases). The V and J ends lost 3 bases and 5 bases respectively, with 18 bases between them. The germline V gene has CDR1 KGHSH and CDR2 LQKENI. The CDR3 contains 16 residues. The CDR3 reads CASSPTGGSYIDTQYF. CDR3 sequence (DNA): TGTGCCAGCTCACCGACCGGAGGTTCGTACATAGATACGCAGTATTTT.

V gene TRBV19 combines with J gene TRBJ1-6; 12 positions agree with TRBD1. Trimming cost V 6 bases and J 10 bases; bases outside gene matches: 16. This CDR3 contains 18 residues. Germline V gives CDR1 LNHDA, CDR2 SQIVND (reference sequence). The CDR3 nucleotides read TGTGCCAGTAGCCCTTCCCCCGGGACAGGGGGCCTATTGTCACCCCTCCACTTT. Protein: CASSPSPGTGGLLSPLHF.

The rearrangement links TRBV10-1 to TRBJ1-3; 12 nucleotides line up with TRBD1. Germline assignment: CDR1 WNHNN and CDR2 SYGVQD (reference sequence). The CDR3 totals 19 residues. V lost 5 bases to trimming and J lost 0 bases; unmatched junction nucleotides: 11. The CDR3 coding sequence is TGCGCCAGCAGTCCCGGGACAGGGGGCCTCATAATCTCTGGAAACACCATATATTTT. Its translation: CASSPGTGGLIISGNTIYF.

CDR3 sequence reads: CASSERGGPVYADTQYF. The CDR3 DNA reads TGTGCCAGCAGCGAACGGGGGGGCCCGGTGTATGCAGATACGCAGTATTTT. The rearrangement joins TRBV7-2 to TRBJ2-3, with 8 bases identical to TRBD2. V lost 5 bases, J lost 4 bases, and 14 bases stayed unmatched. The CDR3 contains 17 residues. CDR1 and CDR2 from the germline V gene are SGHTA and FQGNSA.

V usage is TRBV10-3 and J usage is TRBJ2-2; TRBD1 matches at 8 bases. Losses at the gene ends were 0 bases for V and 5 bases for J; bases not matched to a gene: 8. Germline CDR1 and CDR2: ENHRY and SYGVKD. The CDR3 spans 17 residues. The DNA of the CDR3 is TGTGCCATCAGTGAGTCAGGTGCAGGGGGCAGGACCGGGGAGCTGTTTTTT. It yields the protein CAISESGAGGRTGELFF.

The chain is built from TRBV30 and TRBJ2-5, with 7 bases identical to TRBD2. CDR3 length: 12 residues. Germline CDR1 GTSNPN, CDR2 SVGIG (reference sequence). J gave up 1 base and V 5 bases, and 1 base lay outside the gene matches. For the CDR3, the DNA is TGTGCCTGGTCGGGGGGCCAAGAGACCCAGTACTTC. This encodes CAWSGGQETQYF.

This chain connects TRBV19 to TRBJ2-2; 10 nucleotides align to TRBD1. V lost 3 bases to trimming and J lost 3 bases; unmatched junction nucleotides: 7. The CDR3 has 17 residues. Germline values: CDR1 LNHDA, CDR2 SQIVND (reference sequence). The CDR3, as DNA: TGTGCCAGTAGTATCCTTTTGGGACAGGGGTACACCGGGGAGCTGTTTTTT. This codes for CASSILLGQGYTGELFF.

The V gene is TRBV5-1, the J gene TRBJ1-1; possible D gene TRBD1, 5 bases. Trimming took 0 bases from V and 11 from J, leaving 17 bases between them. The CDR3 sequence is 14 residues long. Per the germline V gene, CDR1 is SGHRS and CDR2 is YFSETQ. CDR3 protein: CASSLEGTLMGAFF. The CDR3 nucleotides read TGCGCCAGCAGCTTGGAAGGGACTCTTATGGGCGCTTTCTTT.

The chain combines TRBV28 with TRBJ2-5, with D possibly being TRBD2 (6 bases). CDR3 length: 13 amino acids. Germline-derived CDR1 and CDR2 are MDHEN and SYDVKM. Trimming took off 7 bases at V and 0 bases at J, with 9 bases between the two ends. The CDR3 DNA reads as TGTGCCAGCAATGCGGGGAACCAAGAGACCCAGTACTTC. Residues: CASNAGNQETQYF.

The chain links TRBV6-5 to TRBJ1-6; 7 nucleotides line up with TRBD1. J gave up 7 bases and V 6 bases, and 9 bases lay outside the gene matches. CDR1 and CDR2 (germline): MNHEY, SVGAGI. The CDR3 is 15 amino acids. CDR3 sequence reads: CASRTTGTENSPLHF. The CDR3 region has the DNA TGTGCCAGCAGAACCACCGGGACAGAGAATTCACCCCTCCACTTT.

The V and J genes are TRBV14 and TRBJ2-7; D may be TRBD2 (6 bases). The germline V and J ends were trimmed by 4 bases and 12 bases, with 22 bases remaining between them. The CDR3 runs to 14 residues. Germline V gives CDR1 SGHDN, CDR2 FVKESK. The CDR3 nucleotides read TGTGCCAGCAGCCCCGTCGGGGGTCCGGGCGCTCGGTACTTC. Protein product: CASSPVGGPGARYF.

This chain connects TRBV7-2 to TRBJ2-7; D not resolved. The germline V and J ends were trimmed by 1 base and 4 bases, with 8 bases remaining between them. Germline CDR1 reads SGHTA; CDR2 reads FQGNSA. The CDR3 totals 13 residues. CDR3: CASSLVNLYEQYF. The CDR3 coding sequence is TGTGCCAGCAGCTTAGTTAACTTGTACGAGCAGTACTTC.

This rearrangement joins TRBV28 to TRBJ2-4; tentative D call: TRBD1 (7 bases). This CDR3 has 16 amino acids. Germline CDR1 is MDHEN and CDR2 is SYDVKM. Trimming removed 4 bases at V and 1 base at J, with 14 bases between. CDR3: CASSSGGRLAKNIQYF. The CDR3 DNA follows: TGTGCCAGCAGTTCAGGGGGGCGCCTGGCCAAAAACATTCAGTACTTC.